Shown below are 14 T cell receptor beta chains from a single sample sequenced in a study of T cell responses to AZD1222 COVID-19 vaccine (dated by TCRdb to the early 2020s). Reading the label with the study, this specimen's time point is: baseline before first vaccination. Preparation of the library involved the immunoSEQ multiplex PCR assay. TCRdb took over this immuneACCESS table, retaining in-frame rearrangements with V and J assigned. Such tables are incomplete; in checked studies, under half of the missing clones stem from an unresolved V gene, and the remainder is unexplained. The sample table contains about 97,000 clones; only one count was recorded for 70% to 90% of them. 2.5% to 3.5% of the sample is held by the ten biggest clonotypes. Specimen: peripheral blood, collected on day 0 of AZD1222 vaccination. These TCRs come from an adult in good health.

The chain recombines TRBV30 with TRBJ1-6; 8 nucleotides match TRBD1. CDR3 size: 14 residues. The trim removed 3 bases at V and 11 bases at J, leaving 9 bases unmatched. Germline CDR1 GTSNPN, CDR2 SVGIG (reference sequence). The CDR3 nucleotides read TGTGCCTGGAGGACAGGACAGGGTAGGGCACCCCTCCACTTT. Translation gives CAWRTGQGRAPLHF.

This clone was counted a few times. This rearrangement joins TRBV5-1 to TRBJ1-4, with TRBD1 identical over 7 bases. The CDR3 is 16 residues long. Unmatched junction bases numbered 10, after V lost 4 bases and J lost 4 bases. Germline V lookup: CDR1 SGHRS, CDR2 YFSETQ. The CDR3 DNA follows: TGCGCCAGCAGCGCCGACAAGACAGGGTATAATGAAAAACTGTTTTTT. It codes for CASSADKTGYNEKLFF.

The V and J genes are TRBV6-5 and TRBJ1-5; 9 nucleotides line up with TRBD1. Unmatched junction bases numbered 9, after V lost 6 bases and J lost 6 bases. Germline V gene sequence: CDR1 MNHEY, CDR2 SVGAGI. The CDR3 loop spans 15 amino acids. This chain's CDR3 is CASRDLTGGGQPQHF. The CDR3 nucleotides are TGTGCCAGCAGGGACCTGACAGGGGGAGGTCAGCCCCAGCATTTT.

The chain employs TRBV5-5 and TRBJ1-2; D gene ambiguous. This CDR3 region has 14 residues. Trimming cost V 7 bases and J 5 bases, with 18 bases left between them. Germline-derived CDR1 and CDR2 are SGHKS and YYEKEE (reference sequence). The CDR3 loop is CASRPDLTRYGYTF. CDR3 DNA: TGTGCCAGCCGCCCGGACCTCACTAGGTATGGCTACACCTTC.

The chain uses TRBV15 and TRBJ1-4; 10 positions agree with TRBD1. V shed 4 bases and J 5 bases; nucleotides not matched to a gene: 4. The germline CDR1 and CDR2 sequences are LNHNV and YYDKDF (reference sequence). CDR3 size: 15 residues. CDR3 coding DNA: TGTGCCACCAGCATCGACAGGGGGCGAAATGAAAAACTGTTTTTT. This sequence encodes CATSIDRGRNEKLFF.

This sequence joins TRBV10-1 and TRBJ1-6; possibly TRBD1 for D (6 bases). The CDR3 totals 13 residues. V was shortened by 5 bases and J by 10 bases, with 12 bases between the two germline ends. Germline-derived CDR1 and CDR2 are WNHNN and SYGVQD (reference sequence). CDR3: CASSSTGGSPLHF. The CDR3 coding sequence is TGCGCCAGCAGTTCGACAGGCGGATCACCCCTCCACTTT.

This clone appeared once. This chain connects TRBV30 to TRBJ1-5; D is undetermined. The length of the CDR3 is 12 residues. CDR1 and CDR2 (germline): GTSNPN, SVGIG (reference sequence). V lost 1 base and J 7 bases, leaving 8 bases between the germline ends. CDR3 DNA sequence: TGTGCCTGGAGTGGGGGTAGCCAGCCCCAGCATTTT. Its translation is CAWSGGSQPQHF.

This sequence joins TRBV29-1 and TRBJ2-6, with D unresolved. The V end lost 4 bases, the J end lost 0 bases, and 4 bases lay between the germline ends. The CDR3 has 13 amino acids. The germline CDR1 and CDR2 sequences are SQVTM and ANQGSEA. CDR3 loop: CSVGASGANVLTF. The CDR3 bases are TGCAGCGTTGGGGCCTCTGGGGCCAACGTCCTGACTTTC. Full variable domain (outside the CDR3, taken from reference TRBV29-1 and TRBJ2-6): SAVISQKPSRDICQRGTSLTIQCQVDSQVTMMFWYRQQPGQSLTLIATANQGSEATYESGFVIDKFPISRPNLTFSTLTVSNMSPEDSSIYLCSVGASGANVLTFGAGSRLTVL.

This clone came up once. J is TRBJ2-1 and V is TRBV3-1 (or the pseudogene TRBV3-2); D uncertain. The CDR3 has 12 residues. Trimming shortened V by 1 base and J by 9 bases, and 7 bases separated the two germline ends. In germline, CDR1 is LGHDT, CDR2 YNNKEL (reference sequence). CDR3 in DNA: TGTGCCAGCAGCCAAGCAGAGAGTGAGCAGTTCTTC. Amino acid sequence: CASSQAESEQFF.

V is TRBV19 and J is TRBJ1-4, with 8 bases identical to TRBD1. The CDR3 is made up of 14 amino acids. V shed 9 bases and J 6 bases; nucleotides not matched to a gene: 9. Germline CDR1 is LNHDA and CDR2 is SQIVND (reference sequence). The CDR3 spells CASRVRGRDEKLFF. CDR3 bases: TGTGCCAGCCGCGTCAGGGGGCGTGATGAAAAACTGTTTTTT.

The chain couples TRBV27 to TRBJ1-5; TRBD1 aligns across 10 bases. The germline CDR1 and CDR2 sequences are MNHEY and SMNVEV (reference sequence). There are 15 residues in the CDR3. J lost 3 bases, V lost 6 bases, and 5 bases had no gene match. In nucleotides, the CDR3 is TGTGCCAGCAGGACGGGACAGGGGAACAATCAGCCCCAGCATTTT. It codes for CASRTGQGNNQPQHF.

Only a few counts were recorded for this clone. The chain links TRBV19 to TRBJ2-6, with 7 bases that match TRBD1. Germline lookup yields CDR1 LNHDA and CDR2 SQIVND (reference sequence). Trimming took 4 bases from V and 2 from J; bases not matched to a gene: 2. The CDR3 consists of 15 residues. This CDR3 reads CASSTTGTGANVLTF. The DNA for the CDR3 is TGTGCCAGTAGTACGACAGGGACTGGGGCCAACGTCCTGACTTTC.

This chain uses TRBV29-1 with TRBJ1-2; the D is unclear. The germline gives CDR1 SQVTM, CDR2 ANQGSEA. There are 15 residues in the CDR3. Trimming shortened V by 0 bases and J by 6 bases, and 17 bases separated the two germline ends. This CDR3 is CSVEDGRFGGNGYTF. The CDR3, as DNA: TGCAGCGTTGAAGATGGAAGGTTTGGAGGGAATGGCTACACCTTC.

The chain has TRBV7-6 and TRBJ2-6; the D gene is possibly TRBD1 (5 bases). With 1 base removed from V and 2 bases from J, the gap between germline ends came to 9 bases. Germline V lookup: CDR1 SGHVS, CDR2 FNYEAQ. CDR3 size: 16 residues. This CDR3 is CASSLEGIAGANVLTF. As DNA, the CDR3 is TGTGCCAGCAGCTTAGAGGGGATCGCTGGGGCCAACGTCCTGACTTTC. Complete variable domain (other parts from reference TRBV7-6 and TRBJ2-6): GAGVSQSPRYKVTKRGQDVALRCDPISGHVSLYWYRQALGQGPEFLTYFNYEAQQDKSGLPNDRFSAERPEGSISTLTIQRTEQRDSAMYRCASSLEGIAGANVLTFGAGSRLTVL.